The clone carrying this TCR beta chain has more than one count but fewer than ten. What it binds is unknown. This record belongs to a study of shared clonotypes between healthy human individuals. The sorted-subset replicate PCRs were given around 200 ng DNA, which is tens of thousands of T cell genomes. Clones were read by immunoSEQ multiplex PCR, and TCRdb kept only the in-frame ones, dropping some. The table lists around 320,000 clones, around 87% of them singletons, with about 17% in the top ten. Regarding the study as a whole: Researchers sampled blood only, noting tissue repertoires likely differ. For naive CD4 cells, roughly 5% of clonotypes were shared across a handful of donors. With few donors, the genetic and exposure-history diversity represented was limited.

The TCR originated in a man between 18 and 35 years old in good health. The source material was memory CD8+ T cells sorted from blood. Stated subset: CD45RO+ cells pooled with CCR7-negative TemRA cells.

CDR3: CASKARDTEAFF. In nucleotides, the CDR3 is TGTGCCAGTAAGGCCAGGGACACTGAAGCTTTCTTT. The chain employs TRBV19 and TRBJ1-1; TRBD1 is a possible D gene (5 bases). The V end was cut by 7 bases, the J end by 3 bases, with 9 bases between. CDR3 length: 12 residues. Germline CDR1 is LNHDA and CDR2 is SQIVND (reference sequence).